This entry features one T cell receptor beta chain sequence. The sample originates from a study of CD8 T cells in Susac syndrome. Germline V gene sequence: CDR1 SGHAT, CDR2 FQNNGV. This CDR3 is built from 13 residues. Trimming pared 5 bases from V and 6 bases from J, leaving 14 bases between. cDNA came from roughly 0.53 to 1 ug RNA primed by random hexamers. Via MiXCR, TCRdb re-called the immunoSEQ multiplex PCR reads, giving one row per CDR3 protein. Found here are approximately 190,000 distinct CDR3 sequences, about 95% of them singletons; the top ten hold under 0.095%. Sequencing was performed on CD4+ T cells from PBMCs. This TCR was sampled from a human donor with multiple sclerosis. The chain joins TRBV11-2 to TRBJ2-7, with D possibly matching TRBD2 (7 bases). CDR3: CASSLRGAGEQYF. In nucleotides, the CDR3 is TGTGCCAGCAGCCTACGGGGGGCGGGCGAGCAGTACTTC.